The sequence of this T cell receptor (beta chain) was determined in a study of shared clonotypes between healthy human individuals. The run depth of the assay was deep. Profiling relied on immunoSEQ multiplex PCR, and the TCRdb table lists in-frame clones only, not all of them. The sample yields about 2.1 million clones, 85% to 95% seen once. V shed 5 bases and J shed 5 bases, with 10 bases lying between them. The germline CDR1 and CDR2 sequences are SEHNR and FQNEAQ (reference sequence). This CDR3 contains 12 residues. The naive CD8 fraction comprised CD45RO-negative cells positively selected for CCR7 and excluded terminally differentiated effector memory CD45RA+ cells. Each sample came from a Caucasian adult donor living in Nashville, Tennessee.

This receptor was identified in a man aged 18 to 29 in good health. Some clones in this sample may be carry-over from other donors' samples. This sequence joins TRBV7-9 and TRBJ2-7, with D uncertain. Sequencing was carried out using naive CD8+ T cells from PBMCs. CDR3 in amino acids: CASSPHINEQYF. The CDR3 DNA follows: TGTGCCAGCAGCCCTCATATCAACGAGCAGTACTTC.